This paragraph reports one TCR beta chain. The antigen is not known. The PCR ran on 60 Vbeta and 13 Jbeta primers. Data came from immunoSEQ multiplex PCR; TCRdb stores just in-frame clones and leaves some out. The sample spans over 100,000 clones; the ten largest clones claim over 1.5%. The record originates from a study of cytomegalovirus exposure and HLA in healthy donors. Findings and caveats of the study: A later analysis linked a missense DCLRE1C variant to TCR beta V- and J-gene trimming.

The CDR3 contains 14 residues. Germline assignment: CDR1 MNHEY and CDR2 SVGAGI. Trimming shortened V by 6 bases and J by 0 bases, and 11 bases separated the two germline ends. What was sequenced was PBMCs. The chain links TRBV6-5 to TRBJ1-2; a possible D gene is TRBD1 (6 bases). This receptor was obtained from a woman aged 40 to 50 in good health and CMV-seropositive. CDR3 coding DNA: TGTGCCAGCAGGCGGACAGCAGCTAACTATGGCTACACCTTC. Translated: CASRRTAANYGYTF.